A selection of T cell receptor beta chains follows, all from one sample in a study of shared clonotypes between healthy human individuals. The protocol was immunoSEQ multiplex PCR, while the TCRdb copy is restricted to in-frame clones and leaves out a portion. Of 550,000 to 800,000 clones listed, around 91% are singletons. Material: memory CD8+ T cells from PBMCs. The receptor source for this set is a man between 18 and 29 years old in good health. Some clones in this sample may be carry-over from other donors' samples. Both conserved end residues are part of each CDR3. Fields, in order: CDR3 DNA, CDR3 protein, clone size, V gene, D gene, J gene. D genes are given only for firm matches. Clone size appears in some rows only: once, few, many, or a class for an expanded clone.

cdr3_nt: TGTGCCAGCAGTCCGGACCCTTTTCTAGCCTCCTACAATGAGCAGTTCTTC
cdr3_aa: CASSPDPFLASYNEQFF
clone_size: NA
v_call: TRBV27
d_call: NA
j_call: TRBJ2-1

cdr3_nt: TGTGCCAGCAGTAACCTACGGACAGGGGGAGAAGAGACCCAGTACTTC
cdr3_aa: CASSNLRTGGEETQYF
clone_size: NA
v_call: TRBV2
d_call: TRBD1
j_call: TRBJ2-5

cdr3_nt: TGTGCCAGTAGTCCCCACCACCTGGACCGCGGACACAATGAGCAGTTCTTC
cdr3_aa: CASSPHHLDRGHNEQFF
clone_size: once
v_call: TRBV19
d_call: NA
j_call: TRBJ2-1

cdr3_nt: TGTGCCAGCAGTGGCAGGGGGACTAGGGATAATTCACCCCTCCACTTT
cdr3_aa: CASSGRGTRDNSPLHF
clone_size: NA
v_call: TRBV6-6
d_call: TRBD1
j_call: TRBJ1-6

cdr3_nt: TGTGCCAGCAGTTTTTCCGGGGGGGATTGGGAGCAGTACTTC
cdr3_aa: CASSFSGGDWEQYF
clone_size: NA
v_call: TRBV7-9
d_call: TRBD2
j_call: TRBJ2-7

cdr3_nt: TGTGCCAGCAGTTACTCCGGACAGGGAGGCACTGAAGCTTTCTTT
cdr3_aa: CASSYSGQGGTEAFF
clone_size: few
v_call: TRBV6-5
d_call: TRBD1
j_call: TRBJ1-1

cdr3_nt: TGTGCCAGCAGCGTAGGGACTAGCGGTTTTCAAGAGACCCAGTACTTC
cdr3_aa: CASSVGTSGFQETQYF
clone_size: NA
v_call: TRBV9
d_call: TRBD2
j_call: TRBJ2-5

cdr3_nt: TGTGCCAGCAGCGAGAACCGTGGGGCGACTGAAGCTTTCTTT
cdr3_aa: CASSENRGATEAFF
clone_size: NA
v_call: TRBV7-9
d_call: NA
j_call: TRBJ1-1

cdr3_nt: TGTGCCAGCAGCTCCTGGGGGACAGGGTCATACGAGCAGTACTTC
cdr3_aa: CASSSWGTGSYEQYF
clone_size: NA
v_call: TRBV7-9
d_call: TRBD1
j_call: TRBJ2-7

cdr3_nt: TGTGCCAGCAGTGCCAGCATGAACACTGAAGCTTTCTTT
cdr3_aa: CASSASMNTEAFF
clone_size: NA
v_call: TRBV27
d_call: NA
j_call: TRBJ1-1

cdr3_nt: TGTGCCAGCAGCTCCCGGGCGGGCCAAGAGACCCAGTACTTC
cdr3_aa: CASSSRAGQETQYF
clone_size: NA
v_call: TRBV9
d_call: NA
j_call: TRBJ2-5

cdr3_nt: TGTGCCAGCAGCTGGATCGGAGAGCAGTACTTC
cdr3_aa: CASSWIGEQYF
clone_size: NA
v_call: TRBV5-6
d_call: NA
j_call: TRBJ2-7

cdr3_nt: TGTGCCAGCAGCTTAGCGGGATACAATCAGCCCCAGCATTTT
cdr3_aa: CASSLAGYNQPQHF
clone_size: NA
v_call: TRBV7-9
d_call: NA
j_call: TRBJ1-5

cdr3_nt: TGTGCCAGCACTCGGACACTAACCTACAATGAGCAGTTCTTC
cdr3_aa: CASTRTLTYNEQFF
clone_size: NA
v_call: TRBV6-1
d_call: NA
j_call: TRBJ2-1

cdr3_nt: TGTGCCAGCAGTTTCTTGTCAGCTTATGGCTACACCTTC
cdr3_aa: CASSFLSAYGYTF
clone_size: once
v_call: TRBV28
d_call: NA
j_call: TRBJ1-2

cdr3_nt: TGTGCCAGCCGCCGCGGGAAGGGGAATGAGCAGTTCTTC
cdr3_aa: CASRRGKGNEQFF
clone_size: once
v_call: TRBV27
d_call: NA
j_call: TRBJ2-1

cdr3_nt: TGTGCCACCTCAGACAGGCGTACGTACTTC
cdr3_aa: CATSDRRTYF
clone_size: NA
v_call: TRBV7-9
d_call: NA
j_call: TRBJ2-7

cdr3_nt: TGTGCCAGCAGCCCGGTGACAGGAGACTCTGGGGCCAACGTCCTGACTTTC
cdr3_aa: CASSPVTGDSGANVLTF
clone_size: many
v_call: TRBV7-6
d_call: NA
j_call: TRBJ2-6

cdr3_nt: TGTGCCAGCAGTTTAAGGCCAGAGGAACACAATGAGCAGTTCTTC
cdr3_aa: CASSLRPEEHNEQFF
clone_size: few
v_call: TRBV27
d_call: NA
j_call: TRBJ2-1

cdr3_nt: TGTGCCAGCAGCTTAGATCGGACTAGCGGGAGGGCCAGAAACGAGCAGTACTTC
cdr3_aa: CASSLDRTSGRARNEQYF
clone_size: NA
v_call: TRBV7-2
d_call: TRBD2
j_call: TRBJ2-7

cdr3_nt: TGTGCCAGCAGAGACCCTAGCGGGGGGGGGAATGAGCAGTTCTTC
cdr3_aa: CASRDPSGGGNEQFF
clone_size: NA
v_call: TRBV28
d_call: TRBD2
j_call: TRBJ2-1

cdr3_nt: TGTGCCAGCAGTTCCCGGACAGGGGTCGAGACCCAGTACTTC
cdr3_aa: CASSSRTGVETQYF
clone_size: NA
v_call: TRBV28
d_call: TRBD1
j_call: TRBJ2-5

cdr3_nt: TGTGCCAGCAGTATGAGACAGGGGGGAAATCAGCCCCAGCATTTT
cdr3_aa: CASSMRQGGNQPQHF
clone_size: once
v_call: TRBV27
d_call: TRBD1
j_call: TRBJ1-5

cdr3_nt: TGTGCCAGCAGCCCTCGACTAGCGAATAAGCCCTACGAGCAGTACTTC
cdr3_aa: CASSPRLANKPYEQYF
clone_size: NA
v_call: TRBV7-9
d_call: TRBD2
j_call: TRBJ2-7

cdr3_nt: TGTGCCAGCAGCTTAGGGACTAGCGGGAATGATGAGCAGTTCTTC
cdr3_aa: CASSLGTSGNDEQFF
clone_size: NA
v_call: TRBV7-8
d_call: TRBD2
j_call: TRBJ2-1

cdr3_nt: TGTGCCAGCAGCTTGAGGGTCGGCCTGATGAACACTGAAGCTTTCTTT
cdr3_aa: CASSLRVGLMNTEAFF
clone_size: NA
v_call: TRBV7-9
d_call: NA
j_call: TRBJ1-1

cdr3_nt: TGTGCCAGCAGCCCCTCCGGGACAGAAAGAAACTATGGCTACACCTTC
cdr3_aa: CASSPSGTERNYGYTF
clone_size: NA
v_call: TRBV13
d_call: TRBD1
j_call: TRBJ1-2

cdr3_nt: TGTGCCAGCAGCTTAGGGGTCGCCGGGGAGCTGTTTTTT
cdr3_aa: CASSLGVAGELFF
clone_size: few
v_call: TRBV7-9
d_call: NA
j_call: TRBJ2-2

cdr3_nt: TGTGCCAGCAGCTTAGGAGGCAGGGGAGCCGGGGAGCTGTTTTTT
cdr3_aa: CASSLGGRGAGELFF
clone_size: NA
v_call: TRBV13
d_call: NA
j_call: TRBJ2-2

cdr3_nt: TGTGCCAGCAGCTCAACGACGGGGCAGGACTACGAGCAGTACTTC
cdr3_aa: CASSSTTGQDYEQYF
clone_size: NA
v_call: TRBV7-9
d_call: NA
j_call: TRBJ2-7

cdr3_nt: TGTGCCAGCAGTCCTTGGACAGGGGGGAGCCACATGAACACTGAAGCTTTCTTT
cdr3_aa: CASSPWTGGSHMNTEAFF
clone_size: NA
v_call: TRBV28
d_call: TRBD1
j_call: TRBJ1-1

cdr3_nt: TGTGCCAGCACCCACGGGGGATCTCAAGGGCAGTATTTT
cdr3_aa: CASTHGGSQGQYF
clone_size: once
v_call: TRBV9
d_call: NA
j_call: TRBJ2-3

cdr3_nt: TGTGCCAGCAGCCCCGGCACCCCTGATGGCTACACCTTC
cdr3_aa: CASSPGTPDGYTF
clone_size: NA
v_call: TRBV7-9
d_call: NA
j_call: TRBJ1-2

cdr3_nt: TGTGCCAGCAGTTGGGTGGGAGACACCGGGGAGCTGTTTTTT
cdr3_aa: CASSWVGDTGELFF
clone_size: NA
v_call: TRBV27
d_call: NA
j_call: TRBJ2-2

cdr3_nt: TGCGCCAGCAGCCAAGGCACAGCAGGATACGAGCAGTACTTC
cdr3_aa: CASSQGTAGYEQYF
clone_size: NA
v_call: TRBV4-1
d_call: NA
j_call: TRBJ2-7

cdr3_nt: TGTGCCAGTAGTAGATACTCGGGGCCCTACAATGAGCAGTTCTTC
cdr3_aa: CASSRYSGPYNEQFF
clone_size: NA
v_call: TRBV19
d_call: NA
j_call: TRBJ2-1

cdr3_nt: TGCAGCGTTGAGGTCCCAGGGGGACTGAATGAGCAGTTCTTC
cdr3_aa: CSVEVPGGLNEQFF
clone_size: NA
v_call: TRBV29-1
d_call: NA
j_call: TRBJ2-1

cdr3_nt: TGTGCCAGCAGCTTAGTCGGGTCCTCCTACGAGCAGTACTTC
cdr3_aa: CASSLVGSSYEQYF
clone_size: NA
v_call: TRBV7-9
d_call: NA
j_call: TRBJ2-7

cdr3_nt: TGTGCCAGCAGTTACTCCGGGACAACACAAGAGACCCAGTACTTC
cdr3_aa: CASSYSGTTQETQYF
clone_size: few
v_call: TRBV6-5
d_call: NA
j_call: TRBJ2-5

cdr3_nt: TGTGCCAGCGGAAGGGGACAGGACATCTATGGCTACACCTTC
cdr3_aa: CASGRGQDIYGYTF
clone_size: few
v_call: TRBV2
d_call: TRBD1
j_call: TRBJ1-2

cdr3_nt: TGTGCCAGCGCCGACCGTTCCTACAATGAGCAGTTCTTC
cdr3_aa: CASADRSYNEQFF
clone_size: NA
v_call: TRBV11-3
d_call: NA
j_call: TRBJ2-1

cdr3_nt: TGTGCCAGCAGATGGACTAGCGGGAGTTACGAGCAGTACTTC
cdr3_aa: CASRWTSGSYEQYF
clone_size: NA
v_call: TRBV27
d_call: TRBD2
j_call: TRBJ2-7

cdr3_nt: TGTGCCAGCAGCGTAGCAGGCACTGAAGCTTTCTTT
cdr3_aa: CASSVAGTEAFF
clone_size: NA
v_call: TRBV9
d_call: NA
j_call: TRBJ1-1

cdr3_nt: TGTGCCAGCAGCTACCTAGGACAGGTCGACTATGGCTACACCTTC
cdr3_aa: CASSYLGQVDYGYTF
clone_size: few
v_call: TRBV28
d_call: TRBD1
j_call: TRBJ1-2

cdr3_nt: TGTGCCAGCAGCTTATCCTGGAGCAATCAGCCCCAGCATTTT
cdr3_aa: CASSLSWSNQPQHF
clone_size: once
v_call: TRBV7-9
d_call: NA
j_call: TRBJ1-5

cdr3_nt: TGTGCCAGCAGTTCCCAAGAGACCCAGTACTTC
cdr3_aa: CASSSQETQYF
clone_size: NA
v_call: TRBV27
d_call: NA
j_call: TRBJ2-5

cdr3_nt: TGTGCCATCAGTGTTGGAGGTCGTGAAAAACTGTTTTTT
cdr3_aa: CAISVGGREKLFF
clone_size: NA
v_call: TRBV10-3
d_call: NA
j_call: TRBJ1-4

cdr3_nt: TGTGCCAGTAGTATAGGACAGGGATACACTGAAGCTTTCTTT
cdr3_aa: CASSIGQGYTEAFF
clone_size: NA
v_call: TRBV19
d_call: TRBD1
j_call: TRBJ1-1

cdr3_nt: TGCGCCAGCAGCTTGGCCCCACTGGACAGGGCCAATGAGCAGTTCTTC
cdr3_aa: CASSLAPLDRANEQFF
clone_size: once
v_call: TRBV5-1
d_call: TRBD1
j_call: TRBJ2-1

cdr3_nt: TGTGCCAGCAGTTACTCTAACGGGGGGTCCTACGAGCAGTACTTC
cdr3_aa: CASSYSNGGSYEQYF
clone_size: NA
v_call: TRBV6-6
d_call: TRBD2
j_call: TRBJ2-7

cdr3_nt: TGTGCCAGCAGTTTTTCTGGGACGGCCCTCAGGGCGCCCCAGCATTTT
cdr3_aa: CASSFSGTALRAPQHF
clone_size: NA
v_call: TRBV27
d_call: NA
j_call: TRBJ1-5

cdr3_nt: TGTGCCAGCAGCGCCCCGTGGAATGAGCAGTTCTTC
cdr3_aa: CASSAPWNEQFF
clone_size: once
v_call: TRBV9
d_call: NA
j_call: TRBJ2-1

cdr3_nt: TGTGCCAGCAGCCCAGCGGGAGACCAAGAGACCCAGTACTTC
cdr3_aa: CASSPAGDQETQYF
clone_size: NA
v_call: TRBV13
d_call: TRBD2
j_call: TRBJ2-5

cdr3_nt: TGCGCCAGCAGCTTGTCCCTAGCGGGAGGATACGAGCAGTACTTC
cdr3_aa: CASSLSLAGGYEQYF
clone_size: few
v_call: TRBV5-1
d_call: TRBD2
j_call: TRBJ2-7